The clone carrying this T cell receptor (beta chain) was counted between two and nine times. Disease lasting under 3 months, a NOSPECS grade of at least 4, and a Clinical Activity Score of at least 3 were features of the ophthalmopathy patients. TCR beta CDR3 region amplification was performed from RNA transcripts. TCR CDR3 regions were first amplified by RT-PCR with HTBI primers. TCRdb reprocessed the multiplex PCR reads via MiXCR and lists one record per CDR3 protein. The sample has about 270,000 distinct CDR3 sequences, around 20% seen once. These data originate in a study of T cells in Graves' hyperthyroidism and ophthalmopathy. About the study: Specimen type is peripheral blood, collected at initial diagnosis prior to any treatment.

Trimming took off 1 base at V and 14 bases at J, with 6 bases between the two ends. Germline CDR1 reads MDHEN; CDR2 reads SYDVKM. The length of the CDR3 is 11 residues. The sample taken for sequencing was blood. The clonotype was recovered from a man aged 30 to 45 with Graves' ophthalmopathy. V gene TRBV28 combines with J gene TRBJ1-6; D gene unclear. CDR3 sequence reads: CASSLSRSLHF. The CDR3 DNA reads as TGTGCCAGCAGTTTATCCCGATCCCTCCACTTT. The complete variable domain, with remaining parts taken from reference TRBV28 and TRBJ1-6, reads DVKVTQSSRYLVKRTGEKVFLECVQDMDHENMFWYRQDPGLGLRLIYFSYDVKMKEKGDIPEGYSVSREKKERFSLILESASTNQTSMYLCASSLSRSLHFGNGTRLTVT.